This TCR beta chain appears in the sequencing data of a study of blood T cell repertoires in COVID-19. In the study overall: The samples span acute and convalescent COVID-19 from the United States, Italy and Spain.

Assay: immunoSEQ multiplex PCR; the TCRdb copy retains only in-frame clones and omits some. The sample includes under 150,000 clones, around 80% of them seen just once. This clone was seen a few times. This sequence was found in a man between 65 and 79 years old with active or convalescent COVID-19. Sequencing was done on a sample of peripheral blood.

The CDR3 region has the DNA TGTGCCAGCAGCTCGACAGGGACACTTTCCGAGCAGTACTTC. Its protein is CASSSTGTLSEQYF. The V gene is TRBV11-2, the J gene TRBJ2-7; 7 bases match TRBD1. The germline CDR1 and CDR2 sequences are SGHAT and FQNNGV. CDR3 size: 14 residues. V was clipped by 4 bases and J by 6 bases; unmatched bases: 9.